These 13 T cell receptor beta chains were all obtained from the same sample, sequenced in a study of T cells in Graves' hyperthyroidism and ophthalmopathy. TCR beta CDR3 regions were amplified from RNA transcripts. Carried out on the TCR CDR3, a first-round RT-PCR used the HTBI primer set. Via MiXCR, TCRdb re-called the multiplex PCR reads, giving one row per CDR3 protein. The sample carries hundreds of thousands of distinct CDR3 sequences, around a quarter recorded once. Source material: blood. The receptors come from a woman aged 30 to 39 with Graves' ophthalmopathy.

Ten or more counts support this clonotype. This rearrangement joins TRBV29-1 to TRBJ2-7; tentative D call: TRBD2 (7 bases). Germline V lookup: CDR1 SQVTM, CDR2 ANQGSEA. This CDR3 has 17 amino acids. Between the trimmed V and J ends, which lost 1 base and 0 bases, there was a span of 19 bases. The CDR3 loop is CSVEVWGGIISSYEQYF. The CDR3 DNA sequence: TGCAGCGTTGAAGTTTGGGGGGGCATAATAAGCTCCTACGAGCAGTACTTC.

This clonotype has just a few counts. The rearrangement links TRBV9 to TRBJ1-2; D remains unclear. Trimming took off 3 bases at V and 3 bases at J, with 9 bases between the two ends. The CDR3 has 13 residues. Germline CDR1 SGDLS, CDR2 YYNGEE. This chain's CDR3 is CASSGGLDYGYTF. As DNA, the CDR3 is TGTGCCAGCAGCGGAGGATTAGACTATGGCTACACCTTC.

The chain uses TRBV7-3 and TRBJ2-6; D gene unclear. Germline assignment: CDR1 SGHTA and CDR2 FQGTGA. This CDR3 has 17 amino acids. The V gene lost 5 bases and the J gene lost 0 bases, with 14 bases spanning the gap. This chain's CDR3 is CASSSSVGSSGANVLTF. CDR3 DNA: TGTGCCAGCAGCAGCTCGGTAGGAAGCTCTGGGGCCAACGTCCTGACTTTC.

This clonotype showed up many times. V gene TRBV28 combines with J gene TRBJ1-5; 8 bases match TRBD1. V lost 1 base, J lost 3 bases, and 14 bases stayed unmatched. CDR1 and CDR2 (germline): MDHEN, SYDVKM. The CDR3 has 19 residues. The CDR3 region has the DNA TGTGCCAGCAGTTTATTATTTAGTCGGACAGGGTCCAACAATCAGCCCCAGCATTTT. It yields the protein CASSLLFSRTGSNNQPQHF.

This clonotype was seen a few times. V is TRBV5-1 and J is TRBJ1-1; D is ambiguous. This CDR3 is 14 amino acids long. Germline values: CDR1 SGHRS, CDR2 YFSETQ. Between the trimmed V and J ends, which lost 4 bases and 4 bases, there was a span of 14 bases. CDR3 region: CASSVLGPSTEAFF. CDR3 coding DNA: TGCGCCAGCAGCGTGTTGGGCCCTAGCACTGAAGCTTTCTTT.

The CDR3 loop is CASGQTTSTGELFF. The CDR3 DNA reads TGTGCCAGCGGACAGACAACTAGCACCGGGGAGCTGTTTTTT. V and J are TRBV2 and TRBJ2-2; possible D gene TRBD1, 6 bases. V lost 8 bases and J lost 4, with 14 bases in between. Germline loops: CDR1 SNHLY, CDR2 FYNNEI. CDR3 length: 14 amino acids.

In its sample, this clonotype was seen many times. This chain joins TRBV2 and TRBJ1-3, with unresolved D. Germline V gene data show CDR1 as SNHLY and CDR2 as FYNNEI. The CDR3 has 15 residues. V lost 7 bases and J 4 bases, leaving 17 bases between the germline ends. CDR3 loop: CASTPATVAGNTIYF. CDR3 nucleotide sequence: TGTGCCAGCACGCCAGCAACGGTGGCCGGAAACACCATATATTTT.

The DNA for the CDR3 is TGTGCCAGCAGCACAACATTCGGCGACGGTCAGCCCCAGCATTTT. Translating gives CASSTTFGDGQPQHF. The gene calls are TRBV28 and TRBJ1-5; D is ambiguous. CDR3 length: 15 amino acids. In germline, CDR1 is MDHEN, CDR2 SYDVKM. V lost 6 bases and J 6 bases, leaving 18 bases between the germline ends. The full variable domain, its missing parts supplied by reference TRBV28 and TRBJ1-5, is DVKVTQSSRYLVKRTGEKVFLECVQDMDHENMFWYRQDPGLGLRLIYFSYDVKMKEKGDIPEGYSVSREKKERFSLILESASTNQTSMYLCASSTTFGDGQPQHFGDGTRLSIL.

In its sample, this clonotype was seen many times. The CDR3 DNA follows: TGTGCCAGTAGTGCCAGATCAGGGGTTGGAGAGACCCAGTACTTC. Amino acids: CASSARSGVGETQYF. The V call is TRBV19, the J call TRBJ2-5; a weak D match, TRBD1 (6 bases). Germline V CDR1 and CDR2: LNHDA, SQIVND (reference sequence). The CDR3 has 15 residues. V dropped 5 bases and J dropped 4 bases, with 17 bases sitting between them.

The chain is built from TRBV28 and TRBJ2-5; the D gene is possibly TRBD2 (5 bases). This CDR3 has 14 residues. With 6 bases removed from V and 5 bases from J, the gap between germline ends came to 16 bases. Looked up from germline, CDR1 is MDHEN and CDR2 is SYDVKM. CDR3 amino acids: CASRDLASSETQYF. Here the CDR3 DNA reads TGTGCCAGCAGGGACTTAGCATCCTCGGAGACCCAGTACTTC.

This clonotype was detected ten times or more. V and J are TRBV7-2 and TRBJ2-7; 11 bases line up with TRBD2. The germline V gene has CDR1 SGHTA and CDR2 FQGNSA. The CDR3 contains 15 residues. Trimming at V came to 5 bases and at J to 1 base, leaving 4 bases not matched to a gene. The CDR3 DNA sequence: TGTGCCAGCAGCCTCCTAGCGGGGGGATCCTACGAGCAGTACTTC. Protein: CASSLLAGGSYEQYF.

This clonotype has at least ten counts. This chain uses TRBV29-1 with TRBJ1-1; 9 bases fit TRBD1. Trimming cost V 5 bases and J 1 base; bases outside gene matches: 5. The CDR3 sequence is 14 residues long. Germline V gives CDR1 SQVTM, CDR2 ANQGSEA. The CDR3 DNA reads TGCAGCGTTATGAGACAGGGGGGGAACACTGAAGCTTTCTTT. The encoded protein is CSVMRQGGNTEAFF.

At least ten counts were recorded for this clonotype. The V call is TRBV20-1, the J call TRBJ1-5, with D unclear. The CDR3 has 13 residues. The V gene lost 6 bases and the J gene lost 3 bases, with 12 bases spanning the gap. Germline-derived CDR1 and CDR2 are DFQATT and SNEGSKA (reference sequence). As DNA, the CDR3 is TGCAGTGCCTCGGACGGTCTCAATCAGCCCCAGCATTTT. It specifies CSASDGLNQPQHF.